What follows are 22 T cell receptor beta chains derived from one specimen sequenced in a study of T-cell reconstitution after alpha-beta-depleted transplantation in children. Unique molecular identifiers were incorporated when the TCRbeta library was constructed. TCRdb independently ran MiXCR on the PCR reads; one entry per CDR3 protein. In the table there are around 370,000 distinct CDR3 sequences, 15% to 20% of which are singletons. The sequencing used PBMCs, mostly from graft donor cells, collected 360 days after TCRalphabeta/CD19-depleted stem cell transplant. The receptors were sampled from a male patient between 2 and 15 years old who had a stem cell transplant for acute lymphoblastic leukemia, so the T cells may come from the graft donor.

This clonotype showed up just a few times. V and J are TRBV28 and TRBJ1-2; 7 positions match TRBD1. Trimming at V came to 2 bases and at J to 4 bases, leaving 7 bases not matched to a gene. CDR3 length: 15 residues. CDR1 MDHEN and CDR2 SYDVKM come from the germline V gene. This CDR3 reads CASSLVDRLLYGYTF. Written as DNA, the CDR3 is TGTGCCAGCAGTTTAGTGGACAGGCTTCTCTATGGCTACACCTTC.

This clonotype turned up a few times. The chain carries TRBV18 and TRBJ2-1; D tentatively reads TRBD1 or TRBD2 (5 bases each). The CDR3 sequence is 14 residues long. Trimming stripped 1 base from V and 8 bases from J, with 12 bases between. Per germline, CDR1 KGHSH and CDR2 LQKENI. In nucleotides, the CDR3 is TGTGCCAGCTCACCACTATGGGGGTCCGATGAGCAGTTCTTC. Translated, it gives CASSPLWGSDEQFF.

DNA for the CDR3: TGCGCCAGCAGCTTGGGACAGAGCAAAAACACTGAAGCTTTCTTT. This encodes CASSLGQSKNTEAFF. The chain couples TRBV5-1 to TRBJ1-1; TRBD1 might be the D (5 bases). Germline V lookup: CDR1 SGHRS, CDR2 YFSETQ. V lost 0 bases and J lost 2, with 11 bases in between. The CDR3 covers 15 residues.

The rearrangement uses TRBV29-1 and TRBJ1-2; TRBD1 might be the D (6 bases). This CDR3 has 12 residues. Between the trimmed V and J ends, which lost 6 bases and 7 bases, there was a span of 15 bases. Germline V gene lookup returns CDR1 SQVTM and CDR2 ANQGSEA. The CDR3 loop reads CSVGDSRGGYTF. The DNA for the CDR3 is TGCAGCGTAGGGGATTCCAGGGGTGGCTACACCTTC.

J is TRBJ2-5 and V is TRBV29-1; 7 positions agree with TRBD1. Germline-derived CDR1 and CDR2 are SQVTM and ANQGSEA. V shed 0 bases, J shed 1 base, and the junction held 5 bases outside the gene matches. The CDR3 is made up of 15 amino acids. The CDR3 nucleotides are TGCAGCGTTGAAGAGGGACAGCTAACCCAAGAGACCCAGTACTTC. Translation: CSVEEGQLTQETQYF.

This clonotype has a count of ten or more. The V gene is TRBV12-3 or TRBV12-4, the J gene TRBJ2-7, with TRBD2 matching over 7 bases. Trimming at V came to 3 bases and at J to 1 base, leaving 3 bases not matched to a gene. The CDR3 runs 14 residues. The CDR3 here is CASSFVGGSYEQYF. CDR3 DNA sequence: TGTGCCAGCAGTTTTGTGGGAGGGTCCTACGAGCAGTACTTC.

The chain joins TRBV12-3 or TRBV12-4 to TRBJ2-1, with TRBD2 as a possible D gene (5 bases). This CDR3 spans 17 amino acids. The V end lost 6 bases, the J end lost 8 bases, and 26 bases lay between the germline ends. Here the CDR3 DNA reads TGTGCCAGCAGCGGATCGGACTTGCGTCCCCACCCTTATGAGCAGTTCTTC. It encodes CASSGSDLRPHPYEQFF.

The genes are TRBV7-9 and TRBJ2-1; D gene ambiguous. V gave up 1 base and J gave up 6 bases, with 13 bases separating them. Per germline, CDR1 SEHNR and CDR2 FQNEAQ (reference sequence). This CDR3 is built from 15 residues. The CDR3 sequence: CASSLVSGPFNEQFF. DNA for the CDR3: TGTGCCAGCAGCTTAGTCTCTGGGCCTTTCAATGAGCAGTTCTTC.

This clonotype has at least ten counts. CDR3 nucleotide sequence: TGCAGTGCTAGAGATTGGGCGGGGCCTAGCACAGATACGCAGTATTTT. This translates into CSARDWAGPSTDTQYF. The chain carries TRBV20-1 and TRBJ2-3, with D perhaps TRBD2 (6 bases). Per the germline V gene, CDR1 is DFQATT and CDR2 is SNEGSKA (reference sequence). V dropped 0 bases and J dropped 0 bases, with 13 bases sitting between them. The CDR3 runs 16 residues.

This clonotype was picked up many times. This chain links TRBV28 with TRBJ2-1; 12 bases match TRBD2. Germline CDR1 reads MDHEN; CDR2 reads SYDVKM. The CDR3 runs 14 residues. V dropped 6 bases and J dropped 9; count of bases not matched to a gene: 6. CDR3 sequence: CASRQTSGRLEQFF. The CDR3 DNA is TGTGCCAGCAGGCAGACTAGCGGGAGACTTGAGCAGTTCTTC.

This clonotype was detected only a few times. The rearrangement joins TRBV4-3 to TRBJ1-4, with D maybe TRBD1 (6 bases). This CDR3 spans 16 amino acids. Germline V gene sequence: CDR1 LGHNA, CDR2 YSLEER. V lost 1 base and J lost 10, with 19 bases in between. CDR3 in amino acids: CASSQGWLYAGAKLFF. CDR3 nucleotide sequence: TGCGCCAGCAGCCAAGGATGGCTTTATGCGGGGGCAAAACTGTTTTTT.

The sample holds one count of this clonotype. The CDR3 here is CAISESKPGGNQPQHF. CDR3 bases: TGTGCCATCAGTGAGTCGAAGCCAGGGGGCAATCAGCCCCAGCATTTT. The chain uses TRBV10-3 and TRBJ1-5; D is possibly TRBD1 (6 bases). Trimming cost V 0 bases and J 2 bases, with 11 bases left between them. The germline CDR1 and CDR2 sequences are ENHRY and SYGVKD. The CDR3 consists of 16 residues.

This clonotype was counted a single time. This rearrangement joins TRBV7-3 to TRBJ2-6, with a weak D call TRBD2 (6 bases). Trimming took off 2 bases at V and 4 bases at J, with 9 bases between the two ends. CDR1 and CDR2 (germline): SGHTA, FQGTGA. The CDR3 is made up of 15 amino acids. The DNA of the CDR3 is TGTGCCAGCAGCTTAGGCGGGGTAGGGGCCAACGTCCTGACTTTC. Translation: CASSLGGVGANVLTF.

The rearrangement uses TRBV27 and TRBJ2-1, with 9 positions matching TRBD2. The V segment lost 2 bases and the J segment 8 bases; nucleotides outside the gene matches: 7. CDR1 is MNHEY and CDR2 is SMNVEV in the germline V gene (reference sequence). The length of the CDR3 is 15 residues. This CDR3 reads CASSLSGLAGYEQFF. The CDR3 nucleotides read TGTGCCAGCAGTTTAAGCGGGCTAGCGGGATATGAGCAGTTCTTC.

This clonotype was counted a few times. V is TRBV6-5 and J is TRBJ1-5, with D uncertain. The CDR3 has 15 residues. CDR1 is MNHEY and CDR2 is SVGAGI in the germline V gene. V was cut by 0 bases and J by 0 bases, with 6 bases left in between. The CDR3 DNA reads TGTGCCAGCAGTTACTCGTCAGTTAGCAATCAGCCCCAGCATTTT. Protein sequence: CASSYSSVSNQPQHF.

This chain uses TRBV18 with TRBJ1-2, with TRBD1 matching over 7 bases. The CDR3 totals 14 residues. The ends lost 7 bases at V and 4 bases at J; junction bases unmatched: 9. CDR1 and CDR2 from the germline V gene are KGHSH and LQKENI. CDR3 sequence (DNA): TGTGCCAGCTTTGCGGGACAGCCCACCTATGGCTACACCTTC. Translated, it gives CASFAGQPTYGYTF.

To note about this clonotype: Since a much larger clone is just one base distant, this may be a read error. The CDR3 loop reads CASSKGTTSGRPYYEQYF. The CDR3 DNA follows: TGTGCCAGCAGCAAAGGAACCACTAGCGGGAGGCCCTACTACGAGCAGTACTTC. J is TRBJ2-7 and V is TRBV4-2, with 12 bases lining up with TRBD2. The CDR3 is 18 residues long. The germline gives CDR1 LGHNA, CDR2 YNFKEQ. V lost 5 bases to trimming and J lost 3 bases; unmatched junction nucleotides: 14.

This clonotype was detected ten times or more. The CDR3 loop reads CASRPGLAGSNEQFF. Here the CDR3 DNA reads TGTGCCAGCAGGCCGGGACTAGCGGGAAGCAATGAGCAGTTCTTC. This chain connects TRBV6-6 to TRBJ2-1; TRBD2 matches 13 bases. Germline loops: CDR1 MNHNY, CDR2 SVGAGI (reference sequence). The V and J ends lost 6 bases and 6 bases, in that order; junction bases with no gene match: 5. This CDR3 is built from 15 residues.

The rearrangement joins TRBV5-1 to TRBJ1-1, with a tentative D call TRBD1 (6 bases). Germline V gene data show CDR1 as SGHRS and CDR2 as YFSETQ. V lost 3 bases to trimming and J lost 5 bases, with 14 bases between them. This CDR3 spans 14 amino acids. The CDR3 nucleotides are TGCGCCAGCAGCTATGCAGGGGTAGGGACTGAAGCTTTCTTT. Translating it yields CASSYAGVGTEAFF.

This clonotype was recorded a few times. The CDR3 nucleotides read TGTGCCACCAGTGATCCCGATATCCCGACCGGGGAGCTGTTTTTT. Translating gives CATSDPDIPTGELFF. The chain recombines TRBV24-1 with TRBJ2-2, with no clear D. Germline V lookup: CDR1 KGHDR, CDR2 SFDVKD. The V and J ends lost 3 bases and 5 bases respectively, with 12 bases between them. CDR3 size: 15 residues.

The rearrangement joins TRBV5-1 to TRBJ1-6; D perhaps matches TRBD1 (5 bases). Germline values: CDR1 SGHRS, CDR2 YFSETQ. The CDR3 sequence is 16 residues long. Trimming shortened V by 1 base and J by 9 bases, and 17 bases separated the two germline ends. DNA for the CDR3: TGCGCCAGCAGCTTGACAGGCCTCTCTCCTATTTCACCCCTCCACTTT. Its translation: CASSLTGLSPISPLHF.

This chain connects TRBV11-2 to TRBJ2-2; 11 nucleotides match TRBD1. The CDR3 is made up of 13 amino acids. Germline lookup yields CDR1 SGHAT and CDR2 FQNNGV. V was clipped by 6 bases and J by 7 bases; unmatched bases: 1. The CDR3, as DNA: TGTGCCAGCAGGGACAGGGGGCACGGGGAGCTGTTTTTT. The encoded protein is CASRDRGHGELFF. Looking up the rest from reference TRBV11-2 and TRBJ2-2 gives the full variable domain: EAGVAQSPRYKIIEKRQSVAFWCNPISGHATLYWYQQILGQGPKLLIQFQNNGVVDDSQLPKDRFSAERLKGVDSTLKIQPAKLEDSAVYLCASRDRGHGELFFGEGSRLTVL.